The clone carrying this T cell receptor (beta chain) has a handful of counts. Its target is unknown. These data originate in a study of blood T cells in healthy people across ages. Findings of the study overall: Across the age range, TCR beta diversity per million T cells fell in a roughly linear way.

Combining a sample-barcoded 5' primer with a J-beta primer mix, a second PCR ran for about 6 to 12 cycles. TCRdb itself ran the 5' RACE reads through MiXCR, one entry per CDR3 protein. The data show about 640,000 distinct CDR3 sequences, roughly three fifths seen once. In germline, CDR1 is SEHNR, CDR2 FQNEAQ (reference sequence). There are 14 residues in the CDR3. V dropped 6 bases and J dropped 6; count of bases not matched to a gene: 6. The sample comprised blood. The sequence was collected from a man in his 60s in good health. The rearrangement links TRBV7-9 to TRBJ2-3; 10 bases are shared with TRBD1. CDR3 in amino acids: CASRSDRGSDTQYF. The CDR3 DNA follows: TGTGCCAGCAGGTCGGACAGGGGGTCGGATACGCAGTATTTT.